This TCR beta chain was found in a study of CD8+CD57+ T cells in acquired aplastic anemia. For the study at large: CD4+ and CD8+ cells, once sorted, gave DNA averaging roughly 3.4 ug. The study, taken as a whole, reports: CD8+ Simpson's diversity in patients was not significantly different from that in controls. It was found that some 31 CD8+ CDR3 sequences were shared between patients and controls.

Trimming cost V 6 bases and J 1 base, with 3 bases left between them. The CDR3 covers 12 residues. The V gene's germline CDR1 is WNHNN and CDR2 SYGVQD (reference sequence). CD8+CD57+ cell expansion, shown by flow cytometry, had occurred in the patients selected for sequencing. The patients all had a severe acquired aplastic anemia diagnosis. On this clonotype: Its antigen is not identified.

Genomic DNA constituted the template upon which TCR beta VDJ and CDR3 profiling was performed. TCRdb re-called the reads with MiXCR, one entry per CDR3 protein. Of around 150,000 distinct CDR3 sequences listed, 45% to 55% are singletons. This chain joins TRBV10-1 and TRBJ2-2, with unresolved D. Sequencing input: sorted CD4+, CD8+, or CD8+CD57+ T cells (not recorded which) from PBMCs. This receptor was identified in a human donor with aplastic anemia. The CDR3 spells CASRMNTGELFF. For the CDR3, the DNA is TGCGCCAGCAGGATGAACACCGGGGAGCTGTTTTTT.